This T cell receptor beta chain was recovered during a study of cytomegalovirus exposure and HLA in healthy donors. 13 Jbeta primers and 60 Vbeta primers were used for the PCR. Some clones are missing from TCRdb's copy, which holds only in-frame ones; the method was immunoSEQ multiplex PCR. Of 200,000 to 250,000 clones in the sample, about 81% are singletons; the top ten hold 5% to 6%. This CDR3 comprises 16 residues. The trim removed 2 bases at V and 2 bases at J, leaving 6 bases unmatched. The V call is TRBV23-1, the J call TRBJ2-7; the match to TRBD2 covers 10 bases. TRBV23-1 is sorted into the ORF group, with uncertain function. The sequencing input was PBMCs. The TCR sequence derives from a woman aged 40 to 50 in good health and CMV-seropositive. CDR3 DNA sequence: TGCGCCAGCAGTCAAGGCCGGCTAGCGGGGGCCTACGAGCAGTACTTC. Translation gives CASSQGRLAGAYEQYF.